Following are 8 T cell receptor beta chains from one sample sequenced in a study of blood T cell repertoires in COVID-19. Using immunoSEQ multiplex PCR, the repertoire was profiled, and TCRdb retains in-frame clones only, with some absent. The table has 35,000 to 50,000 clones, approximately 85% seen once; the top ten hold about 12%. Sequencing was performed on peripheral blood. Receptors were obtained from a human donor in a cohort sampled during active COVID-19.

This sequence joins TRBV29-1 and TRBJ1-3; D remains ambiguous. Germline V gives CDR1 SQVTM, CDR2 ANQGSEA. The CDR3 is made up of 11 amino acids. V lost 7 bases to trimming and J lost 4 bases, with 8 bases between them. Here the CDR3 reads CSGEEGNTIYF. CDR3 sequence (DNA): TGCAGCGGGGAGGAGGGAAACACCATATATTTT.

This chain connects TRBV28 to TRBJ2-1; TRBD2 agrees at 7 bases. Trimming removed 1 base from V and 6 bases from J; junction bases left unmatched: 6. Germline lookup yields CDR1 MDHEN and CDR2 SYDVKM. This CDR3 is built from 15 residues. The chain's CDR3 is CASSLSRGWFNEQFF. For the CDR3, the DNA is TGTGCCAGCAGTTTATCGCGGGGGTGGTTCAATGAGCAGTTCTTC.

Only one count was recorded for this clone. The chain joins TRBV2 to TRBJ2-5; possible D gene TRBD2, 5 bases. V was shortened by 2 bases and J by 8 bases, with 12 bases between the two germline ends. This CDR3 has 13 amino acids. Germline values: CDR1 SNHLY, CDR2 FYNNEI. This CDR3 reads CASSEPLGRTQYF. CDR3 coding DNA: TGTGCCAGCAGTGAACCCCTGGGGAGAACCCAGTACTTC.

This clone was picked up one time. J is TRBJ2-2 and V is TRBV4-1; TRBD2 aligns across 10 bases. This CDR3 comprises 19 residues. Germline V gene data show CDR1 as MGHRA and CDR2 as YSYEKL. Trimming took 4 bases from V and 4 from J; bases not matched to a gene: 15. The CDR3: CASSPSGGSRRGTTGELFF. The CDR3, as DNA: TGCGCCAGCAGCCCTAGCGGGGGATCGCGAAGAGGAACCACCGGGGAGCTGTTTTTT.

The CDR3 DNA follows: TGTGCCAGCGGGGGACTAGCCTACAATGAGCAGTTCTTC. It specifies CASGGLAYNEQFF. V and J are TRBV28 and TRBJ2-1; 8 bases map to TRBD2. Per germline, CDR1 MDHEN and CDR2 SYDVKM. This CDR3 has 13 amino acids. The J segment lost 2 bases and the V segment lost 8 bases, leaving 2 bases of the junction unmatched.

V gene TRBV6-5 combines with J gene TRBJ2-6, with D uncertain. Germline V gene sequence: CDR1 MNHEY, CDR2 SVGAGI. The germline V and J ends were trimmed by 8 bases and 0 bases, with 8 bases remaining between them. CDR3 length: 14 residues. The CDR3 DNA reads as TGTGCCAGCGAGCGTCTCTCTGGGGCCAACGTCCTGACTTTC. Translated: CASERLSGANVLTF.

The rearrangement joins TRBV2 to TRBJ2-3; perhaps TRBD2 as D (6 bases). CDR1 is SNHLY, CDR2 FYNNEI, per germline. Trimming pared 2 bases from V and 3 bases from J, leaving 12 bases between. The CDR3 spans 15 residues. This chain's CDR3 is CASSERRGVTDTQYF. The CDR3, as DNA: TGTGCCAGCAGTGAAAGGAGGGGAGTTACAGATACGCAGTATTTT. Using reference TRBV2 and TRBJ2-3 for the parts outside the CDR3, the full variable domain is EPEVTQTPSHQVTQMGQEVILRCVPISNHLYFYWYRQILGQKVEFLVSFYNNEISEKSEIFDDQFSVERPDGSNFTLKIRSTKLEDSAMYFCASSERRGVTDTQYFGPGTRLTVL.

The V and J genes are TRBV30 and TRBJ1-5, with TRBD1 matching over 7 bases. From germline, CDR1 is GTSNPN and CDR2 SVGIG (reference sequence). The V segment lost 5 bases and the J segment 1 base; nucleotides outside the gene matches: 2. This CDR3 region has 13 residues. CDR3 protein: CAWAGGSNQPQHF. For the CDR3, the DNA is TGTGCCTGGGCAGGGGGAAGCAATCAGCCCCAGCATTTT.